This T cell receptor beta chain was documented in a study of early T cells in non-severe SARS-CoV-2 infection. Turning to the study itself: Sequenced material consisted of bulk RNA (from unsorted whole blood), and chains were unpaired. Notes on the study in general: Anti-spike CD8 responses were favored by VDJdb matching, which missed private and CD4 specificities.

This clonotype was seen many times. Its specificity is unknown. Germline CDR1 is SGHVS and CDR2 is FNYEAQ. The CDR3 has 13 residues. Deletions cut 3 bases from V and 9 bases from J, with 12 bases between. As part of library construction, unique molecular identifiers were attached to individual cDNA molecules. TCRdb re-called the 5' RACE reads through MiXCR, storing one row per CDR3 protein. Of about 22,000 distinct CDR3 sequences listed, around 3.5% are singletons. The sequenced sample was whole blood. The chain employs TRBV7-6 and TRBJ2-1, with TRBD2 as a possible D gene (6 bases). The sequence derives from an adult who was a healthcare worker with PCR-confirmed SARS-CoV-2 infection or an uninfected control (not recorded which). Here the CDR3 DNA reads TGTGCCAGCAGCTTCGGCGGGGATCCTGAGCAGTTCTTC. Encoded protein: CASSFGGDPEQFF.